This is a list of T cell receptor beta chains from one sample in a study of vaccination and CD4 T cells after COVID-19. TCRdb passed the PCR reads through MiXCR, listing each CDR3 protein once. The sample shows 9,500 to 15,000 distinct CDR3 sequences, about two thirds of them seen only once. Their antigens remain unidentified. The specimen sequenced was CD4+ T cells from blood, cultured in vitro. These receptors came from a human donor who had recovered from COVID-19. The CDR3 runs from the conserved cysteine through the conserved F or W. The D gene is left open where the match is weak. For some rows the clone size is stated as once, few or many, or as a class when expanded; others skip it.

>.|TRBJ1-2|TRBV29-1|few
TGCAGCGTTGGCATGGGGCGCGATGGCTACACCTTC
CSVGMGRDGYTF
>.|TRBJ1-2|TRBV18|.
TGTGCCAGCTCACCAACGGTAGGGGCGGGAAATGGCTACACCTTC
CASSPTVGAGNGYTF
>.|TRBJ1-3|TRBV2|few
TGTGCCAGCAGTGAACAGGTTACCACTGGAAACACCATATATTTT
CASSEQVTTGNTIYF
>.|TRBJ1-2|TRBV5-1|.
TGCGCCAGCAGCTCTGCTGACGGAAACTATGGCTACACCTTC
CASSSADGNYGYTF
>TRBD1|TRBJ2-7|TRBV4-2|.
TGTGCCAGCAGCCAAGATAAAACAGGGGGCGTTTACGAGCAGTACTTC
CASSQDKTGGVYEQYF
>TRBD1|TRBJ1-5|TRBV6-1|.
TGTGCCAGCACCCACGACAGGGAGTGGATTCAGCCCCAGCATTTT
CASTHDREWIQPQHF
>.|TRBJ2-5|TRBV20-1|.
TGCAGTGCTTCACCCGGGCGGTGGAGCGAGGAGACCCAGTACTTC
CSASPGRWSEETQYF
>TRBD1|TRBJ2-7|TRBV6-1|few
TGTGCCAGCACCCTAAGACAGGGGGGCTACGAGCAGTACTTC
CASTLRQGGYEQYF
>.|TRBJ2-7|TRBV10-2|.
TGCGCCAGCAGTGAGAGGGGAGGCTACGAGCAGTACTTC
CASSERGGYEQYF
>TRBD1|TRBJ2-7|TRBV6-1|.
TGTGCCAGCAGGGACAGGGGGCCGCCTTACGAGCAGTACTTC
CASRDRGPPYEQYF
>.|TRBJ2-5|TRBV2|once
TGTGCCAGCAGTGAGGATTTAATTGGGGTGGGGAGAGAGACCCAGTACTTC
CASSEDLIGVGRETQYF
>.|TRBJ2-5|TRBV5-1|.
TGCGCCAGCAGCCCGGGACGCACCCAAGAGACCCAGTACTTC
CASSPGRTQETQYF
>.|TRBJ1-6|TRBV6-5|.
TGTGCCAGCAGTTCGGGCAGGACAAATTCACCCCTCCACTTT
CASSSGRTNSPLHF
>TRBD2|TRBJ2-1|TRBV7-9|.
TGTGCCAGCAGCCCAGGGACTAGCGGGCCATCCTACAATGAGCAGTTCTTC
CASSPGTSGPSYNEQFF
>.|TRBJ1-2|TRBV20-1|few
TGCAGTGCTCAACTACCGGGACGGACCGGTGGCTACACCTTC
CSAQLPGRTGGYTF
>TRBD2|TRBJ2-1|TRBV6-1|.
TGTGCCAGCAGGGACGGGACTAGCGGGAGAGGCAATGAGCAGTTCTTC
CASRDGTSGRGNEQFF
>.|TRBJ2-5|TRBV12-3/TRBV12-4|once
TGTGCCAGCAGTTTAGGCGCGGCAGTCCAAGAGACCCAGTACTTC
CASSLGAAVQETQYF
>.|TRBJ1-1|TRBV19|.
TGTGCCAGTAGTATTTTTCAAGTACCAGTCCCGAACACTGAAGCTTTCTTT
CASSIFQVPVPNTEAFF
>.|TRBJ1-5|TRBV28|.
TGTGCCAGCAGTTTCCCAGGATCAGGGGATCAGCCCCAGCATTTT
CASSFPGSGDQPQHF
>.|TRBJ2-5|TRBV5-1|.
TGCGCCAGCAGCCCGGGACCTGCGGGAGAGACCCAGTACTTC
CASSPGPAGETQYF
>.|TRBJ2-7|TRBV2|.
TGTGCCAGCAGCCGGGGGACCTACGAGCAGTACTTC
CASSRGTYEQYF
>TRBD2|TRBJ2-5|TRBV18|.
TGTGCCAGCTCACCATGGAGCGGGGGGGAACAAGAGACCCAGTACTTC
CASSPWSGGEQETQYF
>TRBD2|TRBJ2-7|TRBV4-1|.
TGCGCCAGCAGTGAAGCTAGCGGGAGAGCGATCTACTACGAGCAGTACTTC
CASSEASGRAIYYEQYF
>TRBD1|TRBJ1-1|TRBV6-5|.
TGTGCCAGCAGTTACGCATCGGACAGGGTTAGTGGGGCTTTCTTT
CASSYASDRVSGAFF
>.|TRBJ2-2|TRBV10-1|few
TGCGCCAGCAGTGACAGGGGGGGAACCGGGGAGCTGTTTTTT
CASSDRGGTGELFF
>TRBD2|TRBJ2-7|TRBV7-9|.
TGTGCCAGCAGCTTCGAGGGAGGGTACAGTTACGAGCAGTACTTC
CASSFEGGYSYEQYF
>.|TRBJ1-2|TRBV30|.
TGTGCCTGGAGTGGACAGCTTTTAAGTGCCGGCTACACCTTC
CAWSGQLLSAGYTF
>.|TRBJ1-2|TRBV6-1|.
TGTGCCAGCACCGGACCTCTGGGCTACACCTTC
CASTGPLGYTF